This entry concerns a single TCR beta chain. What it binds is not known. This record comes from a study of cytomegalovirus exposure and HLA in healthy donors. General study results and limits: Some highly shared sequence variants likely arose as a pipeline artifact. The HLA-A and HLA-B alleles of most subjects were reportedly predicted accurately from TCR beta sequences. As immune exposure information, only CMV serostatus was available.

Between the trimmed V and J ends, which lost 1 base and 5 bases, there was a span of 8 bases. Germline CDR1 MGHRA, CDR2 YSYEKL. The CDR3 totals 13 residues. With 60 Vbeta and 13 Jbeta primers, the PCR was carried out. Assay used: immunoSEQ multiplex PCR; TCRdb lists only in-frame clones, some missing. The table includes 150,000 to 250,000 clones, 79% detected once. This chain connects TRBV4-1 to TRBJ2-5, with TRBD2 as a possible D gene (6 bases). The receptor was derived from a woman aged 25 to 39 in good health and CMV-seropositive. The material sequenced was PBMCs. For the CDR3, the DNA is TGCGCCAGCAGCCAAGTTCGGGGGGAGACCCAGTACTTC. This codes for CASSQVRGETQYF.